This T cell receptor beta chain was sequenced in a study of vaccination and CD4 T cells after COVID-19 (dated by TCRdb to 2021 to 2024). Turning to the overall study: SARS-CoV-2 positivity had been established in the convalescent patients by nasal swab PCR, and mild disease was recorded in nine or ten of these patients and severe disease in one. In over 8 COVID-19 convalescent patients and a handful of infection-naive healthy vaccine recipients, researchers compared the spike-specific CD4+ TCR repertoire from before mRNA vaccination with the repertoire from after. Post-COVID blood samples were collected from convalescent patients a median of approximately 100 days after diagnosis, with a range of roughly 30 to 161 days. In control cultures, a CEFX viral epitope pool was used as positive control, an HIV-1 Nef peptide pool was used as negative control, or no peptide was added. Post-vaccine blood samples were taken a median of 72 days after the second vaccine dose, with a range of about 13 to 250 days. For stimulating the cultures, overlapping spike peptide pools were used, derived from SARS-CoV-2 as well as from the common cold coronaviruses HCoV-NL63, HCoV-OC43 and HCoV-229E. Two doses of either the Pfizer-BioNTech BNT162b2 vaccine (n=8) or the Moderna mRNA-1273 vaccine (n=2) were administered to participants. The convalescent cohort included six males and four females, with two Hispanic individuals, seven Caucasians, two Asians and one multiracial person. The paper's findings and limits, for the study overall: Nearly all vaccine-specific clones in convalescent patients (304 of 307) were mono-reactive for SARS-CoV-2 spike rather than cross-reactive with common cold coronaviruses. The median number of SARS-CoV-2-reactive clonotypes rose from 21 after infection to roughly 40 after vaccination, but the change was not significant. The study included relatively few convalescent patients and did not analyze early timepoints after natural infection. Among the post-vaccine SARS-CoV-2-reactive clones in convalescent patients, a median around 86% showed up only after vaccination, which suggests vaccine-specific priming.

As to this clonotype: What antigen it recognizes has not been identified. No qualities accompany the bases; no much larger clone lies one base away.

This specimen's treatment or condition label, per the study, means: roughly 11-day PBMC culture with coronavirus spike peptide pools or control peptides (ViraFEST assay). The study used the ViraFEST assay, which expanded antigen-specific T cells with peptide pools and then identified expanded clonotypes by TCR sequencing. The convalescent patients' positive SARS-CoV-2 PCR tests fell between March and December 2020, which was before the Alpha, Beta and Delta variants emerged in the United States. Each well held 2.2 million or so PBMCs cultured with roughly 10 ug/ml peptide pools in IMDM containing around 4.5% human AB serum and roughly 10 IU/ml IL-2. Half of the culture medium was replaced with fresh IL-2-containing medium on days 3 and 7. Once the cells had been in culture for 9 to 10 days, the EasySep CD4+ T cell isolation kit was used to isolate CD4+ T cells by negative selection. Ficoll-Paque Plus gradient centrifugation was used to isolate PBMCs from whole blood, and the isolated PBMCs were then either used fresh or cryopreserved at -140C. In general, triplicate wells were set up for every culture condition.

Library preparation employed PCR. At the Johns Hopkins FTIC core, DNA from the cultured CD4+ T cells underwent TCR sequencing with the Oncomine TCR Beta short-read assay. Genomic DNA was extracted from the cultured CD4+ T cells with the QIAamp micro DNA kit. Oncomine TCR Beta libraries from cultured CD4+ T cells were pooled using unique dual indexes and sequenced on an Illumina iSeq 100. The study's processing was this. Non-productive sequences were removed, and CDR3s not starting with C, not ending with F or W, or shorter than 7 amino acids were discarded. Antigen-specific clonotypes were identified with the MANAFEST web application by comparing peptide-stimulated wells with reference and other culture wells. To be called positive, a clone needed an FDR below 0.05, an odds ratio above 5, and a productive frequency above 0.1% in at least two of three replicate wells. Clonotypes that were significantly expanded in both SARS-CoV-2 spike wells and at least one common cold coronavirus spike condition were defined as cross-reactive. CDR3 homology was assessed with Levenshtein distances (stringdist) and unrooted phylogenetic trees (ape) in R version 3.6.1. The public reads were quality trimmed at Q25 with fastp and then assembled into clones with MiXCR by TCRdb, keeping productive beta chains. Rows merge per CDR3 protein into single entries with the most common DNA and genes. TCRdb, rather than the study authors, made the V and J calls. The sample table holds roughly 13,000 distinct CDR3 sequences, of which 62% were seen once. In total, the top ten clones hold approximately 12% of the sample.

The origin of this receptor is a human donor who had recovered from COVID-19. Sequencing was carried out using CD4+ T cells from blood, cultured in vitro.

The nucleotide sequence is TGTGCCAGCAGTGAAGGCGAGTGGGCCCAGTACTTC. Its coded protein is CASSEGEWAQYF. This chain joins TRBV6-1 to TRBJ2-5, with the D gene not clear enough to name. From cysteine to phenylalanine, the CDR3 is 12 amino acids long. Of the read, only the CDR3 DNA is kept; its 36 bases are in frame from base 1. The trim is 1 base for V and 9 bases for J, with a gap of 9 bases between the germline ends. The CDR1 and CDR2 encoded by the germline V gene are MNHNS and SASEGT.